The 16 T cell receptor beta chains given below trace back to one sample, sequenced in a study of T-cell reconstitution after alpha-beta-depleted transplantation in children. During its preparation, the TCRbeta library received unique molecular identifiers. TCRdb itself ran the PCR reads through MiXCR, one entry per CDR3 protein. This sample carries 700,000 or so distinct CDR3 sequences, about 12% of them seen once, and the ten largest clones take roughly 0.77%. Here the sequenced sample was PBMCs, taken before TCRalphabeta/CD19-depleted stem cell transplant. The receptors originated from a girl aged 2-10 years with congenital amegakaryocytic thrombocytopenia, due to receive a stem cell transplant.

This clonotype was seen at least ten times. V usage is TRBV7-8 and J usage is TRBJ1-2; TRBD1 might be the D (6 bases). Trimming shortened V by 5 bases and J by 4 bases, and 14 bases separated the two germline ends. This CDR3 comprises 14 residues. Per germline, CDR1 SGHVS and CDR2 FQNEAQ. CDR3 in DNA: TGTGCCAGCAGCCGATTGACAGGTTTCTATGGCTACACCTTC. Amino acids: CASSRLTGFYGYTF.

This clonotype appeared a few times. The junction differs from germline at one of its ends, possibly a read error. The genes are TRBV3-1 and TRBJ2-3; 11 nucleotides line up with TRBD2. This CDR3 has 16 amino acids. Germline V gene data show CDR1 as LGHDT and CDR2 as YNNKEL (reference sequence). The DNA for the CDR3 is TGTGCCAGCAACCAAGTAGCGGGAGGGCGCACAGATACGCAGTATTTT. This sequence encodes CASNQVAGGRTDTQYF.

The rearrangement joins TRBV7-2 to TRBJ2-2, with 8 nucleotides matching TRBD2. This CDR3 is built from 16 residues. Germline CDR1 SGHTA, CDR2 FQGNSA. After removal of 1 base from V and 4 bases from J, the junction contained 5 bases not matched to a gene. The CDR3 region is CASSLGLASITGELFF. The CDR3 DNA sequence: TGTGCCAGCAGCTTAGGACTAGCGTCCATCACCGGGGAGCTGTTTTTT.

The J gene is TRBJ1-3, the V gene TRBV20-1; weak D call: TRBD1 (5 bases). With 6 bases removed from V and 3 bases from J, the gap between germline ends came to 15 bases. CDR3 length: 14 residues. Germline V gene lookup returns CDR1 DFQATT and CDR2 SNEGSKA (reference sequence). CDR3 in DNA: TGCAGTGCCACCCAGTCGGGGCATGGAAACACCATATATTTT. Translation gives CSATQSGHGNTIYF.

This clonotype has ten or more counts. The chain joins TRBV6-5 to TRBJ1-1; D remains unclear. V shed 4 bases and J shed 1 base, with 7 bases lying between them. Germline V gene lookup returns CDR1 MNHEY and CDR2 SVGAGI. This CDR3 region has 13 residues. The CDR3 loop is CASSWGWNTEAFF. The CDR3 DNA reads TGTGCCAGCAGTTGGGGATGGAACACTGAAGCTTTCTTT.

This clonotype was recorded a few times. The chain uses TRBV29-1 and TRBJ1-1; D uncertain. The V end lost 8 bases, the J end lost 0 bases, and 10 bases lay between the germline ends. The CDR3 consists of 12 residues. Germline V gene lookup returns CDR1 SQVTM and CDR2 ANQGSEA. The CDR3 nucleotides are TGCAGCTCGTCGGATCTGAACACTGAAGCTTTCTTT. This encodes CSSSDLNTEAFF.

This clonotype was counted a few times. The V gene is TRBV4-1, the J gene TRBJ2-5, with 12 bases lining up with TRBD2. The CDR3 spans 15 residues. Germline V gene sequence: CDR1 MGHRA, CDR2 YSYEKL. Trimming removed 2 bases from V and 9 bases from J; junction bases left unmatched: 7. The CDR3 region is CASSQYGTSGWPQYF. The CDR3 region has the DNA TGCGCCAGCAGCCAATACGGGACTAGCGGGTGGCCCCAGTACTTC.

This clonotype was seen ten or more times. The rearrangement uses TRBV29-1 and TRBJ1-2; no clear D. Looked up from germline, CDR1 is SQVTM and CDR2 is ANQGSEA. The CDR3 runs 11 residues. Trimming took off 3 bases at V and 8 bases at J, with 10 bases between the two ends. Here the CDR3 DNA reads TGCAGCGTTGACCCCTACGACGGCTACACCTTC. Translating gives CSVDPYDGYTF.

J is TRBJ2-1 and V is TRBV5-1; 15 bases are shared with TRBD2. CDR1 and CDR2 (germline): SGHRS, YFSETQ. With 4 bases clipped from V and 4 bases from J, the junction kept 6 bases outside the gene matches. The CDR3 extends over 17 amino acids. CDR3 nucleotide sequence: TGCGCCAGCAGCCCGGGACTAGCGGGAGGTGTGTACAATGAGCAGTTCTTC. This codes for CASSPGLAGGVYNEQFF.

The sample holds a few counts of this clonotype. V gene TRBV29-1 combines with J gene TRBJ2-3; either TRBD1 or TRBD2 may supply D (5 bases each). The V gene's germline CDR1 is SQVTM and CDR2 ANQGSEA. The CDR3 loop spans 14 amino acids. V was pared by 1 base and J by 5 bases, with 13 bases between. Written as DNA, the CDR3 is TGCAGCGTTGAAGTTGGCCTTGGGGGAGATACGCAGTATTTT. This translates into CSVEVGLGGDTQYF.

This clonotype was observed a handful of times. The J gene is TRBJ2-7, the V gene TRBV11-1, with 8 nucleotides matching TRBD2. Germline-derived CDR1 and CDR2 are SGHAT and FQDESV (reference sequence). The V and J ends lost 1 base and 3 bases, in that order; junction bases with no gene match: 14. The CDR3 extends over 18 amino acids. The CDR3 reads CASSLVLPIAGRNYEQYF. The CDR3 nucleotides are TGTGCCAGCAGCTTAGTTCTTCCCATAGCGGGAAGAAACTACGAGCAGTACTTC.

The V and J genes are TRBV5-1 and TRBJ2-7; D assignment may be TRBD1 or TRBD2 (6 bases each). V was clipped by 6 bases and J by 2 bases, with 15 bases between them. The length of the CDR3 is 14 residues. Germline V lookup: CDR1 SGHRS, CDR2 YFSETQ. The CDR3 nucleotides are TGCGCCAGCACACCCCGGGGGCCTGCCTACGAGCAGTACTTC. The encoded protein is CASTPRGPAYEQYF.

This clonotype was counted at least ten times. The chain combines TRBV20-1 with TRBJ2-3; 9 positions match TRBD2. Trimming cost V 6 bases and J 2 bases; bases outside gene matches: 9. The CDR3 is made up of 15 amino acids. Looked up from germline, CDR1 is DFQATT and CDR2 is SNEGSKA (reference sequence). CDR3 protein: CSADLAGLTTDTQYF. The CDR3 nucleotides read TGCAGTGCGGATCTAGCGGGATTGACCACAGATACGCAGTATTTT.

V gene TRBV27 combines with J gene TRBJ2-7, with TRBD2 as a possible D gene (8 bases). The V gene's germline CDR1 is MNHEY and CDR2 SMNVEV (reference sequence). Trimming pared 5 bases from V and 3 bases from J, leaving 20 bases between. The CDR3 spans 16 residues. The CDR3 is CASSALAGRGLYEQYF. In nucleotides, the CDR3 is TGTGCCAGCAGTGCCTTGGCCGGGAGGGGGCTCTACGAGCAGTACTTC.

The gene calls are TRBV7-2 and TRBJ2-7; 9 positions match TRBD1. This CDR3 comprises 16 residues. From germline, CDR1 is SGHTA and CDR2 FQGNSA. J gave up 5 bases and V 1 base, and 9 bases lay outside the gene matches. As DNA, the CDR3 is TGTGCCAGCAGCTTAGTCCAAGCCAACAGGGGGCACGAGCAGTACTTC. Translation gives CASSLVQANRGHEQYF.

In its sample, this clonotype was seen many times. The V gene is TRBV12-3 or TRBV12-4, the J gene TRBJ1-2, with TRBD1 as a possible D gene (5 bases). Trimming took off 6 bases at V and 4 bases at J, with 15 bases between the two ends. CDR3 length: 14 residues. The CDR3 coding sequence is TGTGCCAGCAGCATGGCAGGGACGTCCTATGGCTACACCTTC. Protein sequence: CASSMAGTSYGYTF.